Listed here is a single TCR beta chain. Its antigen is unknown. Found in a library prepared for alpha chains, this beta chain is an off-target read, and its abundance has little meaning. The germline V gene has CDR1 SEHNR and CDR2 FQNEAQ (reference sequence). The germline V and J ends were trimmed by 0 bases and 6 bases, with 12 bases remaining between them. The CDR3 is 14 residues long. The study tagged each TCR cDNA molecule with a unique molecular identifier. MiXCR was run by TCRdb on the 5' RACE reads, yielding one entry per CDR3 protein. The repertoire holds more than 4,000 distinct CDR3 sequences, with roughly 53% as singletons. The data derive from a study of spatial heterogeneity in lung cancer. Study-wide results and limits: Blood contained ubiquitous expanded tumor TCRs more at resection than at follow-up.

Specified time point: sample taken at primary tumor resection. Unsorted whole RNA of tumor, nontumor lung or frozen PBMC was sequenced. The donor group consisted of 55 to 85 patients who had untreated, early-stage non-small cell lung cancer. The V gene is TRBV7-9, the J gene TRBJ2-7; no clear D. Material: PBMCs, obtained at surgery. The receptor's source is a female donor with early-stage non-small cell lung cancer. CDR3 region: CASSLADLFFEQYF. The CDR3 region has the DNA TGTGCCAGCAGCTTAGCCGACTTGTTCTTCGAGCAGTACTTC.